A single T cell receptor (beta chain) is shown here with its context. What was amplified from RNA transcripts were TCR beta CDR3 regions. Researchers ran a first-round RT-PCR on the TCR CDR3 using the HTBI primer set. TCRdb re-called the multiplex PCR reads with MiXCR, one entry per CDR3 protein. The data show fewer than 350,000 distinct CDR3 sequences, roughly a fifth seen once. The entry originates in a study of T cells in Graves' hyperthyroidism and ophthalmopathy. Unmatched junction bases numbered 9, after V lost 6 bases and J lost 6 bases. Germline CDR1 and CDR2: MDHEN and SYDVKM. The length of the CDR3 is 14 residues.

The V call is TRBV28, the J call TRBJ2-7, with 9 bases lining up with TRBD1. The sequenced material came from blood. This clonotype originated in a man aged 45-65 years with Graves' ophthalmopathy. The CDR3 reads CASSWDREFREQYF. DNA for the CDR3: TGTGCCAGCAGCTGGGACAGGGAATTTCGCGAGCAGTACTTC.